This T cell receptor beta chain derives from a study of Graves' ophthalmopathy and Graves' hyperthyroidism. The study's findings and limits: Blood also held most thyroid clonotypes expanded above 0.001 frequency.

None of the included patients had other autoimmune diseases, uncontrolled infections, pregnancy or lactation, as these led to exclusion. The study amplified TCR beta CDR3 regions using RNA transcripts. In the first round, RT-PCR was carried out with HTBI primers, and a multiplex PCR formed the second round. TCRdb re-called the multiplex PCR reads through MiXCR, storing one row per CDR3 protein. The sample holds 650,000 to 800,000 distinct CDR3 sequences, about two fifths seen once. Trimming removed 10 bases from V and 5 bases from J; junction bases left unmatched: 7. The CDR3 length is 15 residues. Per the germline V gene, CDR1 is LNHDA and CDR2 is SQIVND (reference sequence). Worth noting for this clonotype: Its specificity is not known.

This TCR came from an adult man with Graves' ophthalmopathy. The V and J genes are TRBV19 and TRBJ2-5, with TRBD2 identical over 16 bases. Sequencing was carried out using peripheral blood. DNA for the CDR3: TGTGCCACGGGACTAGCGGGGGGGCCTGGGGAGACCCAGTACTTC. This codes for CATGLAGGPGETQYF.